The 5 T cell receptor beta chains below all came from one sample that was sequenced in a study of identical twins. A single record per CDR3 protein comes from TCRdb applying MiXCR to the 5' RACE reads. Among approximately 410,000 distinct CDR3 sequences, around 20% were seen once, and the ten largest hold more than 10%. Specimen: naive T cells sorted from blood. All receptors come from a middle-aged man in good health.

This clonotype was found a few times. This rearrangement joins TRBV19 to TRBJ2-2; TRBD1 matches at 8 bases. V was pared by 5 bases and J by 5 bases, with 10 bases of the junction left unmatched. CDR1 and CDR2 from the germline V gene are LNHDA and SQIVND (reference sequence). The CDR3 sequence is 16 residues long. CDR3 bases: TGTGCCAGTAGTGGCGACAGGGGAGGTAGGACCGGGGAGCTGTTTTTT. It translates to CASSGDRGGRTGELFF.

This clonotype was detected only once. The CDR3 reads CASSQGTNSGDEQFF. CDR3 nucleotides: TGCGCCAGCAGCCAAGGGACTAACTCGGGTGATGAGCAGTTCTTC. The chain carries TRBV4-3 and TRBJ2-1, with D possibly TRBD2 on 6 matching bases. The V and J ends lost 1 base and 8 bases respectively, with 15 bases between them. Germline loops: CDR1 LGHNA, CDR2 YSLEER. There are 15 residues in the CDR3.

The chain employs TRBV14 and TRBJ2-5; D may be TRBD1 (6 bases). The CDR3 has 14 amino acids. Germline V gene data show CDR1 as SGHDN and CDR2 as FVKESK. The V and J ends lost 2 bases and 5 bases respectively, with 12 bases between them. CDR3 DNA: TGTGCCAGCAGCCAATCCACAGGGCAGGAGACCCAGTACTTC. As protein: CASSQSTGQETQYF. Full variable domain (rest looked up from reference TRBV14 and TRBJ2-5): EAGVTQFPSHSVIEKGQTVTLRCDPISGHDNLYWYRRVMGKEIKFLLHFVKESKQDESGMPNNRFLAERTGGTYSTLKVQPAELEDSGVYFCASSQSTGQETQYFGPGTRLLVL.

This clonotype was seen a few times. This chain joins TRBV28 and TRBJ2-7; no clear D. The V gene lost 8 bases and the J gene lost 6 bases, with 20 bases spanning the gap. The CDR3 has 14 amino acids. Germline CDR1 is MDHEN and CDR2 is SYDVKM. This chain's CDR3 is CASRRLLGSGEQYF. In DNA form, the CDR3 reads TGTGCCAGCCGAAGACTGCTCGGCTCGGGCGAGCAGTACTTC.

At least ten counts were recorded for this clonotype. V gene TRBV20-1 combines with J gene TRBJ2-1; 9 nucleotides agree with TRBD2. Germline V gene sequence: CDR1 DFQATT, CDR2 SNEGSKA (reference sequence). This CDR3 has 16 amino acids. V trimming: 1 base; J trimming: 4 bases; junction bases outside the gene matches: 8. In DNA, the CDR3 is TGCAGTGCTAGAGCCCAGACTAGCGGATTTTACAATGAGCAGTTCTTC. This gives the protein CSARAQTSGFYNEQFF.